Each of the 23 T cell receptor beta chains below was sequenced from the same sample in a study of T cells after yellow fever vaccination. Via MiXCR, TCRdb re-called the 5' RACE reads, giving one row per CDR3 protein. The data show some 500,000 distinct CDR3 sequences, 13% seen once. The specimen comprised PBMCs, sampled on the day of the yellow fever booster vaccination. Receptors originate from a man in his thirties or forties who received the YFV17D yellow fever vaccine.

V usage is TRBV5-1 and J usage is TRBJ2-7, with 8 bases fitting TRBD1. CDR3 length equals 15 residues. Germline V gives CDR1 SGHRS, CDR2 YFSETQ. Losses at the gene ends were 3 bases for V and 7 bases for J; bases not matched to a gene: 12. CDR3 nucleotides: TGCGCCAGCAGCTCTCCGACAGGGGTAACGGGGGAGCAGTACTTC. It translates to CASSSPTGVTGEQYF.

The CDR3, as DNA: TGTGCCAGCAGGATGATAGCGGGAGAAAACATTCAGTACTTC. It codes for CASRMIAGENIQYF. The chain carries TRBV5-6 and TRBJ2-4; 9 bases agree with TRBD2. CDR1 is SGHDT, CDR2 YYEEEE, per germline. After removal of 5 bases from V and 5 bases from J, the junction contained 5 bases not matched to a gene. CDR3 length: 14 amino acids.

The V and J genes are TRBV20-1 and TRBJ2-1; 8 bases line up with TRBD2. The junction had 8 bases not matched to a gene; V was cut back by 5 bases and J by 2 bases. The germline V gene encodes CDR1 DFQATT and CDR2 SNEGSKA (reference sequence). CDR3 length: 15 residues. Here the CDR3 reads CSALTGRVPYNEQFF. For the CDR3, the DNA is TGCAGTGCTTTAACCGGGAGGGTACCCTACAATGAGCAGTTCTTC.

The chain has TRBV5-4 and TRBJ2-1; 15 nucleotides agree with TRBD2. The length of the CDR3 is 17 residues. V shed 2 bases and J 6 bases; nucleotides not matched to a gene: 6. CDR1 SGHNT and CDR2 YYREEE come from the germline V gene (reference sequence). The CDR3 DNA is TGTGCCAGCAGCTTTGAAAGGACTAGCGGGAGGGGCAATGAGCAGTTCTTC. Translated: CASSFERTSGRGNEQFF.

This clonotype was counted ten times or more. The V gene is TRBV5-1, the J gene TRBJ1-3, with D tentatively TRBD1 (5 bases). CDR1 SGHRS and CDR2 YFSETQ come from the germline V gene. Between the trimmed V and J ends, which lost 3 bases and 1 base, there was a span of 17 bases. This CDR3 has 17 residues. CDR3 coding DNA: TGCGCCAGCAGCTCACTTGGACAACCGTGGTCTGGAAACACCATATATTTT. Encoded protein: CASSSLGQPWSGNTIYF.

The genes are TRBV20-1 and TRBJ2-5; D is unclear. Germline loops: CDR1 DFQATT, CDR2 SNEGSKA (reference sequence). The V end was cut by 5 bases, the J end by 5 bases, with 15 bases between. The CDR3 is 13 residues long. CDR3 amino acids: CSASNLAVETQYF. The CDR3, as DNA: TGCAGTGCTTCCAACCTGGCGGTCGAGACCCAGTACTTC.

This clonotype came up a few times. CDR3 in amino acids: CASSQGWSGVGNQPQHF. The CDR3 DNA sequence: TGCGCCAGCAGCCAAGGATGGTCCGGGGTGGGCAATCAGCCCCAGCATTTT. V usage is TRBV4-3 and J usage is TRBJ1-5; D is undetermined. V lost 1 base, J lost 2 bases, and 15 bases lay in between. The germline V gene encodes CDR1 LGHNA and CDR2 YSLEER. This CDR3 is built from 17 residues.

V usage is TRBV29-1 and J usage is TRBJ2-1; 14 bases map to TRBD2. The CDR3 contains 17 residues. From germline, CDR1 is SQVTM and CDR2 ANQGSEA. Losses at the gene ends were 4 bases for V and 1 base for J; bases not matched to a gene: 6. The CDR3 protein is CSVGRRLAGGSYNEQFF. CDR3 DNA sequence: TGCAGCGTTGGTCGAAGACTAGCGGGAGGGTCCTACAATGAGCAGTTCTTC.

This clonotype was picked up many times. The chain combines TRBV5-1 with TRBJ2-7; the match to TRBD2 covers 10 bases. From germline, CDR1 is SGHRS and CDR2 YFSETQ. The CDR3 covers 16 residues. V was pared by 5 bases and J by 5 bases, with 13 bases of the junction left unmatched. CDR3 protein: CASSNGGPSGSHEQYF. As DNA, the CDR3 is TGCGCCAGCAGTAACGGGGGGCCTAGCGGGAGTCACGAGCAGTACTTC.

This clonotype has only a few counts. The V and J genes are TRBV9 and TRBJ2-1; D is unclear. The CDR3 is made up of 12 amino acids. From germline, CDR1 is SGDLS and CDR2 YYNGEE. Trimming removed 0 bases at V and 9 bases at J, with 7 bases between. The CDR3 here is CASSVELGEQFF. As DNA, the CDR3 is TGTGCCAGCAGCGTAGAGCTGGGTGAGCAGTTCTTC.

The chain recombines TRBV6-5 with TRBJ2-7, with D tentatively TRBD1 (6 bases). CDR3 size: 17 residues. Germline values: CDR1 MNHEY, CDR2 SVGAGI. V dropped 2 bases and J dropped 5 bases, with 22 bases sitting between them. CDR3 protein: CASSYHFTHRAADEQYF. CDR3 coding DNA: TGTGCCAGCAGTTACCACTTTACTCACAGGGCTGCGGACGAGCAGTACTTC.

The sample holds a few counts of this clonotype. The chain recombines TRBV14 with TRBJ2-1, with D perhaps matching TRBD2 (5 bases). Germline CDR1 and CDR2: SGHDN and FVKESK. The CDR3 loop spans 12 amino acids. The V and J ends lost 8 bases and 1 base respectively, with 6 bases between them. The CDR3 protein is CASGRSYNEQFF. CDR3 DNA: TGTGCCAGCGGGAGATCCTACAATGAGCAGTTCTTC.

The rearrangement joins TRBV20-1 to TRBJ1-1; 9 nucleotides align to TRBD1. CDR3 size: 17 residues. V trimming: 0 bases; J trimming: 0 bases; junction bases outside the gene matches: 8. Per the germline V gene, CDR1 is DFQATT and CDR2 is SNEGSKA (reference sequence). The CDR3 DNA sequence: TGCAGTGCTAGAGATATAACCGGGACAGGGATGAACACTGAAGCTTTCTTT. Translation gives CSARDITGTGMNTEAFF.

The chain links TRBV7-2 to TRBJ2-1, with 8 positions matching TRBD1. The CDR3 is made up of 14 amino acids. The germline V gene encodes CDR1 SGHTA and CDR2 FQGNSA. Unmatched junction bases numbered 8, after V lost 6 bases and J lost 7 bases. CDR3 DNA sequence: TGTGCCAGCAGTCCTAGGACAGGGCGGAATGAGCAGTTCTTC. It translates to CASSPRTGRNEQFF.

The rearrangement joins TRBV27 to TRBJ1-4; D remains unclear. The CDR3 is 14 residues long. Germline V gene sequence: CDR1 MNHEY, CDR2 SMNVEV (reference sequence). V was clipped by 6 bases and J by 3 bases, with 11 bases between them. In nucleotides, the CDR3 is TGTGCCAGCAGAAGGGCCGCGGCTAATGAAAAACTGTTTTTT. It yields the protein CASRRAAANEKLFF.

The chain joins TRBV5-1 to TRBJ2-2; 9 positions match TRBD2. J lost 4 bases, V lost 6 bases, and 1 base had no gene match. CDR3 length equals 13 residues. CDR1 SGHRS and CDR2 YFSETQ come from the germline V gene. CDR3 nucleotide sequence: TGCGCCAGCATGACTAGCGGCACCGGGGAGCTGTTTTTT. This gives the protein CASMTSGTGELFF.

This clonotype was recorded a few times. This rearrangement joins TRBV5-1 to TRBJ1-1; a possible D gene is TRBD1 (6 bases). Germline V lookup: CDR1 SGHRS, CDR2 YFSETQ. The CDR3 extends over 17 amino acids. Trimming took 3 bases from V and 3 from J, leaving 21 bases between them. The CDR3 is CASSWLAGEFLDTEAFF. Written as DNA, the CDR3 is TGCGCCAGCAGCTGGCTGGCAGGGGAGTTTTTGGACACTGAAGCTTTCTTT.

This clonotype was seen a handful of times. The V and J genes are TRBV27 and TRBJ2-7, with 8 bases lining up with TRBD2. Trimming took 3 bases from V and 4 from J; bases not matched to a gene: 8. The CDR3 extends over 15 amino acids. Germline V CDR1 and CDR2: MNHEY, SMNVEV (reference sequence). This chain's CDR3 is CASSFGAGEGYEQYF. CDR3 coding DNA: TGTGCCAGCAGTTTTGGAGCGGGAGAGGGGTACGAGCAGTACTTC.

The genes are TRBV11-2 and TRBJ2-5; D is possibly TRBD1 or TRBD2 (5 bases each). Per germline, CDR1 SGHAT and CDR2 FQNNGV. This CDR3 spans 17 amino acids. Trimming shortened V by 0 bases and J by 4 bases, and 18 bases separated the two germline ends. The CDR3 DNA reads as TGTGCCAGCAGCTTAGAAGGGAGACAGCTACCCCCAGAGACCCAGTACTTC. Translating it yields CASSLEGRQLPPETQYF.

V is TRBV7-9 and J is TRBJ1-3; TRBD1 is a possible D gene (6 bases). CDR1 is SEHNR and CDR2 is FQNEAQ in the germline V gene (reference sequence). V was shortened by 6 bases and J by 6 bases, with 18 bases between the two germline ends. This CDR3 has 15 amino acids. The CDR3 DNA reads as TGTGCCAGCAGGAATCGGGACACCGCGGCAAACACCATATATTTT. This translates into CASRNRDTAANTIYF.

The chain uses TRBV6-2 or TRBV6-3 and TRBJ1-1, with a possible D match to TRBD1 (6 bases). The V end lost 6 bases, the J end lost 4 bases, and 18 bases lay between the germline ends. The CDR3 has 15 residues. Per germline, CDR1 MNHEY and CDR2 SVGEGT. As DNA, the CDR3 is TGTGCCAGCAGAGCCATCCAGGGGCGAGCCACTGAAGCTTTCTTT. It is translated as CASRAIQGRATEAFF.

Remarks on this clonotype: Compared with germline, one end of the junction differs, possibly owing to a read error. V gene TRBV20-1 combines with J gene TRBJ2-3; 10 bases agree with TRBD2. Looked up from germline, CDR1 is DFQATT and CDR2 is SNEGSKA (reference sequence). The CDR3 length is 16 residues. The CDR3 region has the DNA TGCTGTGCTAGGTCAGGACTAGCGGTTATCACAGATACGCAGTATTTT. It specifies CCARSGLAVITDTQYF.

This clonotype occurred a few times. This sequence joins TRBV20-1 and TRBJ2-2; a weak D match, TRBD2 (6 bases). Germline V CDR1 and CDR2: DFQATT, SNEGSKA (reference sequence). The CDR3 is made up of 15 amino acids. Trimming removed 6 bases at V and 0 bases at J, with 14 bases between. The CDR3 sequence: CSASEGHTNTGELFF. CDR3 coding DNA: TGCAGTGCATCGGAGGGCCACACGAACACCGGGGAGCTGTTTTTT.